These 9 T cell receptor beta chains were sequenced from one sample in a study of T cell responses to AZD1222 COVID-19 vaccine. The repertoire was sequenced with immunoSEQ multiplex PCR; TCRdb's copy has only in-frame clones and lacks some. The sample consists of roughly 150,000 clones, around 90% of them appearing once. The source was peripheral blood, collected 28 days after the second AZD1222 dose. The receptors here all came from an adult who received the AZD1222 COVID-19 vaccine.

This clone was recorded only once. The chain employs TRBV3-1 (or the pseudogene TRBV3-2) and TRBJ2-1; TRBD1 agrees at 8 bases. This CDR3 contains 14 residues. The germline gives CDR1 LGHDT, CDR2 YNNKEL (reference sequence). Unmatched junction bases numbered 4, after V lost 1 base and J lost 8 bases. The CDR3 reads CASSQGRGHYEQFF. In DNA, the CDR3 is TGTGCCAGCAGCCAAGGCAGGGGGCATTATGAGCAGTTCTTC.

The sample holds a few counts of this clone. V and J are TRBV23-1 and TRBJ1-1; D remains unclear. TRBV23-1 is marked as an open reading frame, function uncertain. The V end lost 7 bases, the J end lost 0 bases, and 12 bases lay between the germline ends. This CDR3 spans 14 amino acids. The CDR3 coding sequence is TGCGCCAGCAAACTCGGAGCAATGAACACTGAAGCTTTCTTT. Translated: CASKLGAMNTEAFF.

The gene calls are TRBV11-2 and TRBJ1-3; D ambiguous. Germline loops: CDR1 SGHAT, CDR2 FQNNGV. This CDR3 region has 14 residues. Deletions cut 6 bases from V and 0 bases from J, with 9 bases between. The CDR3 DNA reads TGTGCCAGCAGGACCCAGGCCTCTGGAAACACCATATATTTT. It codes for CASRTQASGNTIYF.

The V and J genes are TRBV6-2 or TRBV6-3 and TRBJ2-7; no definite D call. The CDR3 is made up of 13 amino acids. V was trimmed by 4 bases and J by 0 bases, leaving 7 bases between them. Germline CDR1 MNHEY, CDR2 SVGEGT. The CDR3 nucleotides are TGTGCCAGCAGTTGGGCTCCCTCCTACGAGCAGTACTTC. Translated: CASSWAPSYEQYF.

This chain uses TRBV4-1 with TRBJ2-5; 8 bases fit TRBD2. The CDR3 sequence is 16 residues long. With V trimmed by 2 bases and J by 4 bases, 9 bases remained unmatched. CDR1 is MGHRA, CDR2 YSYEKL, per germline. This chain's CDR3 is CASSQSRRGARETQYF. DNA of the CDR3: TGCGCCAGCAGCCAATCTCGGCGGGGGGCTCGAGAGACCCAGTACTTC.

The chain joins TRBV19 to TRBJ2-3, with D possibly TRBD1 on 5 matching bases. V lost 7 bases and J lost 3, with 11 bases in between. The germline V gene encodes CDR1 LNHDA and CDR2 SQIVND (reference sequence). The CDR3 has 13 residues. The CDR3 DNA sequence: TGTGCCAGTAACCCGACAGCGACAGATACGCAGTATTTT. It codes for CASNPTATDTQYF.

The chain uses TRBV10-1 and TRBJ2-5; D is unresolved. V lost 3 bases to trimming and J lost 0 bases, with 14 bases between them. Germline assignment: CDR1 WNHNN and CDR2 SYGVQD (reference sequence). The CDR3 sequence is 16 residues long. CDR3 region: CASSDGPAADQETQYF. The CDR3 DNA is TGCGCCAGCAGTGATGGTCCCGCGGCAGACCAAGAGACCCAGTACTTC.

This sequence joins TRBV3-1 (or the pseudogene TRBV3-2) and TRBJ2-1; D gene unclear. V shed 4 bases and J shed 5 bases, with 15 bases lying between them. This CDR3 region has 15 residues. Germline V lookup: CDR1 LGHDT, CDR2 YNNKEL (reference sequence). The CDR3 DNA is TGTGCCAGCAGCCCCCTGGATGAAGAAAACAATGAGCAGTTCTTC. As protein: CASSPLDEENNEQFF.

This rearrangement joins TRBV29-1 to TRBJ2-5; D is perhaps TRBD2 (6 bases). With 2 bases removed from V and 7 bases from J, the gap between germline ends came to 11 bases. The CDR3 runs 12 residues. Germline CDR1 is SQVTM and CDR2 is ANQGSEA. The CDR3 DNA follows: TGCAGCGTTGAACAGGGAGCGGGGACCCAGTACTTC. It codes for CSVEQGAGTQYF.